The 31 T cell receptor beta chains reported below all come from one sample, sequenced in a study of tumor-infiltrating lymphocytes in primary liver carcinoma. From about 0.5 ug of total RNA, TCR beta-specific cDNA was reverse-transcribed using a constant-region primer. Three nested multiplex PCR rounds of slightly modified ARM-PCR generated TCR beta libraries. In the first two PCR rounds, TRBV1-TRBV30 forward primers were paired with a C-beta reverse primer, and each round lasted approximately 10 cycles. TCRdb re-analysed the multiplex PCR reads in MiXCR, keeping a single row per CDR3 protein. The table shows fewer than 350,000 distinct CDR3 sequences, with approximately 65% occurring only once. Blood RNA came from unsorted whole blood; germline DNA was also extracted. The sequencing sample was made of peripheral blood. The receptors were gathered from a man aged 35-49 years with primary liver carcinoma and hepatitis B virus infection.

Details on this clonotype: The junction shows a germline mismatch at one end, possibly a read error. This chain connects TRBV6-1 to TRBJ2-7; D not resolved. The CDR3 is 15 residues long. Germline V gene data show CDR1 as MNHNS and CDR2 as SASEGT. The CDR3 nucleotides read TGTGACAGCAGCCTGTGGACGGCCGTCTCCTACGAGCAGCACTTC. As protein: CDSSLWTAVSYEQHF.

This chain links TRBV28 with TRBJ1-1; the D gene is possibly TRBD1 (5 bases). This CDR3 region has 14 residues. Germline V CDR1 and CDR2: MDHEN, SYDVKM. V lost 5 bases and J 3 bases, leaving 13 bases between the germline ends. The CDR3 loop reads CASSPIGTYTEAFF. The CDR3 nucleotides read TGTGCCAGCAGTCCAATAGGGACTTACACTGAAGCTTTCTTT.

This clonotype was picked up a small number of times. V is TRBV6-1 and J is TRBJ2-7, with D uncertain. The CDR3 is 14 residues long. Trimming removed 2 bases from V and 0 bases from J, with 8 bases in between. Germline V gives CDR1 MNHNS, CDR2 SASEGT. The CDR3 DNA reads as TGTGCCAGCAGTGAAATCCCGAGCTCCTACGAGCAGTACTTC. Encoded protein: CASSEIPSSYEQYF.

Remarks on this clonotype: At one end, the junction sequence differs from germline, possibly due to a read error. The CDR3 region is CVSSSSDRYEQYF. CDR3 DNA sequence: TGTGTCAGCAGTTCCTCGGACAGGTACGAGCAGTACTTC. The chain combines TRBV6-5 with TRBJ2-7; TRBD1 aligns across 7 bases. The CDR3 covers 13 residues. Germline assignment: CDR1 MNHEY and CDR2 SVGAGI.

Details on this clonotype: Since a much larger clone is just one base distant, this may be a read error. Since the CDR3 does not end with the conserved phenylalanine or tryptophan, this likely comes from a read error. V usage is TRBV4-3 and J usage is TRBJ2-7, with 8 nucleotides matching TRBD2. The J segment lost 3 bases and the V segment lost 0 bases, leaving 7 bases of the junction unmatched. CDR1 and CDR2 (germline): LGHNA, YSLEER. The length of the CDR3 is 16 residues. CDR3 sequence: CASSQDLSGSIYEQYL. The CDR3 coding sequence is TGCGCCAGCAGCCAAGATCTGAGCGGGAGTATCTACGAGCAGTACTTA.

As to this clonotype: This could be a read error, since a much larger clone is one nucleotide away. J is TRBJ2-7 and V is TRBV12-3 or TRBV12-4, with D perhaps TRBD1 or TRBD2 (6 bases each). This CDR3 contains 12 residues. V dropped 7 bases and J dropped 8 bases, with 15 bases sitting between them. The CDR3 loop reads CASNRGGLKQYF. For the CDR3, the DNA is TGTGCCAGCAACAGAGGGGGGTTGAAGCAGTACTTC.

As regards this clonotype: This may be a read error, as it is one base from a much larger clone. The CDR3 loop is CASSYSVPRVGDADTQYF. The DNA for the CDR3 is TGTGCCAGCAGTTACTCGGTCCCGAGGGTCGGGGACGCAGATACGCAGTATTTT. V and J are TRBV6-5 and TRBJ2-3; either TRBD1 or TRBD2 may supply D (5 bases each). V lost 0 bases and J 4 bases, leaving 20 bases between the germline ends. Germline V CDR1 and CDR2: MNHEY, SVGAGI. CDR3 length equals 18 residues.

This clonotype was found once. The CDR3 sequence: CASSSSGGGVDTQYF. The CDR3 DNA is TGTGCCAGCAGCTCTAGCGGAGGGGGGGTAGATACGCAGTATTTT. The V and J genes are TRBV7-2 and TRBJ2-3; D might be TRBD2 (7 bases). Trimming removed 4 bases from V and 5 bases from J, with 16 bases in between. The length of the CDR3 is 15 residues. Germline CDR1 SGHTA, CDR2 FQGNSA.

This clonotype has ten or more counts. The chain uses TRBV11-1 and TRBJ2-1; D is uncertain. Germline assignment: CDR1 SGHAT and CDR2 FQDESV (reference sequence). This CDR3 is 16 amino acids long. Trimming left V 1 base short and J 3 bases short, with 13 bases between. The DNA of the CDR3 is TGTGCCAGCAGCTTAGGGCTATCATTCTACTACAATGAGCAGTTCTTC. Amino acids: CASSLGLSFYYNEQFF.

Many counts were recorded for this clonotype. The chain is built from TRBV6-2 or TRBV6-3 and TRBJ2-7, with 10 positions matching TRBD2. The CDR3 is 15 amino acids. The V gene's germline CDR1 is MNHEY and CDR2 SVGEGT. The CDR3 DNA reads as TGTGCAGCGTTAGCGGGAGGACCGAGCTCCTACGAGCAGTACTTC. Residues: CAALAGGPSSYEQYF.

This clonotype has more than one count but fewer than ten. The CDR3 spells CASSLDFNSPLHF. As DNA, the CDR3 is TGCGCCAGCAGCTTGGATTTCAATTCACCCCTCCACTTT. The genes are TRBV5-1 and TRBJ1-6; D gene unclear. CDR1 and CDR2 (germline): SGHRS, YFSETQ. CDR3 size: 13 residues. Trimming removed 0 bases at V and 7 bases at J, with 5 bases between.

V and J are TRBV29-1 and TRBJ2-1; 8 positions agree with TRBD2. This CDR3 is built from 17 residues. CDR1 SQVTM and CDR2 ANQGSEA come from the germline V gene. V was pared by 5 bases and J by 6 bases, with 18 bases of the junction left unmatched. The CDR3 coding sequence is TGCAGCGTTTTAACAGCTCCTCTTGGGACTAGAATCAATGAGCAGTTCTTC. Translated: CSVLTAPLGTRINEQFF.

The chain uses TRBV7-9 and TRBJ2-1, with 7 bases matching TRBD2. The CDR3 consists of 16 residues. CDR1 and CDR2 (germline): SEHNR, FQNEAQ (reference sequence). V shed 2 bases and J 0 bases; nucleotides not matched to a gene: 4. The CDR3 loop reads CASSLYLAGSYNEQFF. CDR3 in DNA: TGTGCCAGCAGCTTATATTTAGCGGGCTCCTACAATGAGCAGTTCTTC.

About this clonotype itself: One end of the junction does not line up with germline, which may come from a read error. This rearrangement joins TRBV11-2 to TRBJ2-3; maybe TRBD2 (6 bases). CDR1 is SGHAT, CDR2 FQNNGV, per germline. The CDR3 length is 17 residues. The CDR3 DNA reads TGTGCCAGCAGCGCCCTGAACCGACTAGGTCGCACAGATATGCAGTATTTT. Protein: CASSALNRLGRTDMQYF. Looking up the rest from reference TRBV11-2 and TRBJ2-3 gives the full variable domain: EAGVAQSPRYKIIEKRQSVAFWCNPISGHATLYWYQQILGQGPKLLIQFQNNGVVDDSQLPKDRFSAERLKGVDSTLKIQPAKLEDSAVYLCASSALNRLGRTDMQYFGPGTRLTVL.

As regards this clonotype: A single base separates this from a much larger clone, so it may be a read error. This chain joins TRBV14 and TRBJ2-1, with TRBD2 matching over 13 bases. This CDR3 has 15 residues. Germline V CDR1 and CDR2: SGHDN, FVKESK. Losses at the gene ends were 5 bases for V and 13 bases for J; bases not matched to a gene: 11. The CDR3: CASSSWTSGGETQFF. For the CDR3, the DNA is TGTGCCAGCAGCTCTTGGACTAGCGGGGGAGAGACCCAGTTCTTC.

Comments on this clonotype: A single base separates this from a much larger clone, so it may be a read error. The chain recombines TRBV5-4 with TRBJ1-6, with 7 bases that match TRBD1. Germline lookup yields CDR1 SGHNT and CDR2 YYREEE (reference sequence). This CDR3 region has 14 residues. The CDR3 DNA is TGTGCCAGCAGCATCCAGGGGGATAATTCATCCCTCCACTTT. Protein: CASSIQGDNSSLHF.

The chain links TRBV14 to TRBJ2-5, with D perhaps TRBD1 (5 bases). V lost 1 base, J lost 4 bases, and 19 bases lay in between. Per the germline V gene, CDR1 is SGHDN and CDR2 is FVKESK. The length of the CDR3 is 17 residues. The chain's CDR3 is CASSQVRTQISRETQYF. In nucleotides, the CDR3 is TGTGCCAGCAGCCAAGTCAGGACACAAATCTCCCGAGAGACCCAGTACTTC.

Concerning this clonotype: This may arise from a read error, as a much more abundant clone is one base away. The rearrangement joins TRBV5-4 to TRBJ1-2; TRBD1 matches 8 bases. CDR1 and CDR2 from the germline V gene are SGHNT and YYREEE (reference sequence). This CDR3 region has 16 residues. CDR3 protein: CASSLALAGGNYDYTF. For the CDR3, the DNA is TGTGCCAGCAGCTTGGCGTTGGCAGGGGGCAACTATGACTACACCTTC.

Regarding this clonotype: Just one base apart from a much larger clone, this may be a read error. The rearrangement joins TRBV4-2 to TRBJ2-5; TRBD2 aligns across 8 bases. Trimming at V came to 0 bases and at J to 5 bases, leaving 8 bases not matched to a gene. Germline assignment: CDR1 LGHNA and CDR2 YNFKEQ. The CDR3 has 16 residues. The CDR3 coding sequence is TGTGCCAGCAGCCAAGAGTCGGGAGGGCCCCTTGAGACCCAGTACTTC. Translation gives CASSQESGGPLETQYF.

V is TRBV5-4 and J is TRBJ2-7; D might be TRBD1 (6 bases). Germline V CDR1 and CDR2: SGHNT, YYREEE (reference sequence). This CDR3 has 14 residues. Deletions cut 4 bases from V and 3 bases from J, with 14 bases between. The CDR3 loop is CASSLRDNVYEQYF. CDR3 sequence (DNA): TGTGCCAGCAGCCTCCGGGACAACGTCTACGAGCAGTACTTC.

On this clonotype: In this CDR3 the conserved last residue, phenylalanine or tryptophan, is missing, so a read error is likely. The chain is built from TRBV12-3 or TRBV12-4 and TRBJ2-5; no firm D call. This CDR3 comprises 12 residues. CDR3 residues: CACSSYQETQYC. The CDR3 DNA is TGTGCCTGCAGTTCCTACCAGGAGACCCAGTACTGC.

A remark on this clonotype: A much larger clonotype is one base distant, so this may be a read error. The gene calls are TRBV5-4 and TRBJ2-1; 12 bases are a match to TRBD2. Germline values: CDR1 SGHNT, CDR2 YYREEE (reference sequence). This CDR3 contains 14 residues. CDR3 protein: CASSLMLAGGEQLF. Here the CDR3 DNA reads TGTGCCAGCAGCTTGATGCTAGCGGGAGGGGAGCAGCTCTTC.

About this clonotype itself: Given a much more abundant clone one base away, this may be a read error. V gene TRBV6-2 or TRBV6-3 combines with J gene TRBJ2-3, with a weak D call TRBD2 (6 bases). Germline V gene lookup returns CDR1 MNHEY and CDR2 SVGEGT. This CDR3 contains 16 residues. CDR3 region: CASIYRGRERTDTQYF. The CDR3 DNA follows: TGTGCCAGCATTTACCGGGGACGGGAGAGGACAGATACGCAGTATTTT.

CDR3 DNA: TGTGCCAGCAGGCCCCTTACTGCTGAAGCTTTCTTT. As protein: CASRPLTAEAFF. This chain links TRBV28 with TRBJ1-1; D gene uncertain. The germline gives CDR1 MDHEN, CDR2 SYDVKM. The CDR3 is made up of 12 amino acids. Trimming took off 6 bases at V and 6 bases at J, with 11 bases between the two ends.

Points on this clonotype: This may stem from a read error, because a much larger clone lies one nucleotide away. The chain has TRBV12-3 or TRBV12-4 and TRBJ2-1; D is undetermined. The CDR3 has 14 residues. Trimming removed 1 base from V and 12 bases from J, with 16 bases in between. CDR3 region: CASSLVDARLVQFF. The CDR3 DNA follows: TGTGCCAGCAGTTTAGTGGATGCGAGGTTAGTGCAGTTCTTC.

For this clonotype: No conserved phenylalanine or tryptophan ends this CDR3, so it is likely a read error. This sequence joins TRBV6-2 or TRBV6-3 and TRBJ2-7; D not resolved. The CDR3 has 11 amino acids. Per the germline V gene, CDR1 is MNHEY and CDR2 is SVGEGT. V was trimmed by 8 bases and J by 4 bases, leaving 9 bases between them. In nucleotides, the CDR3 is TGTGCCAGCGCAGAGGTTTACGAGCAGTACTAC. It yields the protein CASAEVYEQYY.

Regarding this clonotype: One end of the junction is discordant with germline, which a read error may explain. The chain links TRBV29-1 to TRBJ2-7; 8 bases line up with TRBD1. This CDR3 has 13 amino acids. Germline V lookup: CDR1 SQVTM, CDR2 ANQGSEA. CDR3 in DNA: TGCAGCGCTGGACAGGGCGAGGGCTGCGAGCGGTACTTC. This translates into CSAGQGEGCERYF.

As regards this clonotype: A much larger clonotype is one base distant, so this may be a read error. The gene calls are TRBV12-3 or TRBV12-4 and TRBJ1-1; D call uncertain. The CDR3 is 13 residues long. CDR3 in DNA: TGTACCAGCAGTTCCGCGGTGAACACTGAAGCTTTCTTT. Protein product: CTSSSAVNTEAFF.

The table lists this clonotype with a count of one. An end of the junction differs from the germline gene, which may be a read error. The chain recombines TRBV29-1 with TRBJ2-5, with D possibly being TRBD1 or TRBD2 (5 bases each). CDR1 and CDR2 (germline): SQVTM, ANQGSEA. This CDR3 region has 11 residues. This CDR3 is CSVGDQETQYF. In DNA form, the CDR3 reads TGCAGCGTTGGGGACCAAGAGACCCAATACTTC.

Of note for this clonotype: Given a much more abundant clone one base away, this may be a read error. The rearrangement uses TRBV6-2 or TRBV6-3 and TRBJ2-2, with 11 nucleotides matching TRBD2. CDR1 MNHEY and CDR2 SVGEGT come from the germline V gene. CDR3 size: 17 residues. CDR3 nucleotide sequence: TGTGCCAGCAGTACCAAACTAGCGGGAGCGAACACCGTGGAGCTGTTTTTT. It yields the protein CASSTKLAGANTVELFF.

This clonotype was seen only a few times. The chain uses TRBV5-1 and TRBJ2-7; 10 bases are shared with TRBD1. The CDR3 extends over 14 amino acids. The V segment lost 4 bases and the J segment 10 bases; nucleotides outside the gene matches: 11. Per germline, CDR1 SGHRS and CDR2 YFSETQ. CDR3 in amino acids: CASSISGTGVGQYF. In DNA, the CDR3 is TGCGCCAGCAGCATCTCCGGGACAGGGGTAGGACAGTACTTC.